The clone carrying this TCR beta chain was recorded a few times. What it binds is unknown. In the ViraFEST assay, antigen-specific CD4+ clonotypes were identified by expansion after peptide-pool stimulation. The culture ran for less than 12 days, and then CD4+ T cells were isolated. Nobody among the vaccine recipients had prior SARS-CoV-2 infection (nucleocapsid antibodies were negative). Researchers swapped half the medium for IL-2 medium on both days 3 and 7. The record originates from a study of vaccination effects on CD4 cells after COVID-19. The protocol was immunoSEQ multiplex PCR, while the TCRdb copy is restricted to in-frame clones and leaves out a portion. The sample includes 65,000 or so clones, roughly three quarters seen only once; the top ten take around 2.7%. V lost 4 bases, J lost 4 bases, and 6 bases stayed unmatched. CDR1 SEHNR and CDR2 FQNEAQ come from the germline V gene (reference sequence). The CDR3 sequence is 15 residues long.

Overall study findings and caveats: Researchers reported few convalescent patients and no early post-infection timepoints in the study. Long after vaccination, the clones induced by infection and by vaccine shrank markedly in size.

This TCR came from a human donor who received a COVID-19 vaccine. Sequencing was performed on CD4+ T cells from PBMCs cultured with HCoV-NL63 spike peptides, taken before COVID-19 vaccination. The rearrangement uses TRBV7-9 and TRBJ1-5; 8 nucleotides match TRBD1. CDR3 loop: CASSSIRDRNQPQHF. The CDR3 nucleotides are TGTGCCAGCAGCTCGATACGGGACAGGAATCAGCCCCAGCATTTT.